This T cell receptor (beta chain) was captured by sequencing in a study of patients and donors after allogeneic stem cell transplantation. The CDR3 covers 12 residues. Germline CDR1 SGDLS, CDR2 YYNGEE. The V end lost 0 bases, the J end lost 4 bases, and 2 bases lay between the germline ends. Via MiXCR, TCRdb re-called the RT-PCR reads, giving one row per CDR3 protein. This table has 190,000 or so distinct CDR3 sequences, 41% appearing once. This sequence was found in a human donor who was either an allogeneic HSCT recipient or a stem cell or donor lymphocyte infusion donor (not recorded which). It is not recorded whose cells these are; they may come from a transplant donor. The chain carries TRBV9 and TRBJ1-3; D ambiguous. Sequencing was done on a sample of blood, either unsorted or a sorted T cell fraction (not recorded which). The CDR3 is CASSVEGNTIYF. The CDR3 bases are TGTGCCAGCAGCGTAGAAGGAAACACCATATATTTT.